This TCR beta chain was sequenced during a study of blood T cell repertoires in COVID-19. Looking at the study overall: Whether acute or convalescent, the COVID-19 samples came from the United States, Italy and Spain. PBMCs, B-cell-depleted T cells, or T cells provided the cDNA or gDNA that made up the material.

Germline CDR1 reads MDHEN; CDR2 reads SYDVKM. There are 12 residues in the CDR3. V dropped 10 bases and J dropped 8; count of bases not matched to a gene: 5. The authors' processing: From reference gene primer amplification, estimates of nucleated cell counts were derived. The method was immunoSEQ multiplex PCR; TCRdb's version includes in-frame clones alone and lacks a portion of them. The DNA was the basis for D and trimming; V, J and clone size are from that table. The repertoire has around 200,000 clones, 75% to 90% of them found once; the top ten carry around 1.1%. This receptor was obtained from a man aged 25-45 years with acute or convalescent COVID-19. The sequenced sample consisted of peripheral blood. The chain joins TRBV28 to TRBJ1-6, with 7 bases aligning to TRBD1. CDR3: CATRTGDSPLHF. The CDR3 DNA is TGTGCCACCCGGACAGGTGATTCACCCCTCCACTTT.